The entry that follows covers one T cell receptor beta chain sequence. TCRdb keeps only in-frame clones here, not all; method: immunoSEQ multiplex PCR. The sample contains about 61,000 clones, over 75% of which appear only once. V was trimmed by 4 bases and J by 0 bases, leaving 17 bases between them. Looked up from germline, CDR1 is SGHRS and CDR2 is YFSETQ. The CDR3 contains 17 residues. This specimen belongs to a study of T cell changes during pregnancy in multiple sclerosis. The chain joins TRBV5-1 to TRBJ2-1; possible D gene TRBD2, 6 bases. This receptor was taken from a female donor with multiple sclerosis, enrolled in a pregnancy study. The material sequenced was peripheral blood, taken in the first trimester of pregnancy. CDR3 sequence: CASSIRPGTYSYNEQFF. The CDR3 nucleotides read TGCGCCAGCAGCATACGTCCCGGGACTTACTCCTACAATGAGCAGTTCTTC.